Following are 25 T cell receptor beta chains from one sample sequenced in a study of T cell responses to AZD1222 COVID-19 vaccine (dated by TCRdb to the early 2020s). This specimen's time point label, per the study, means: about 28 days (+/-7) after the second vaccine dose. The library relied on the immunoSEQ multiplex PCR assay. The clones in this table, taken by TCRdb from immuneACCESS, are in-frame only. Not every clone is retained; where verified, under half of the shortfall comes from an unresolved V gene, and the cause of the rest is unknown. A total of some 60,000 clones appear in this sample, 75% to 90% of them only once. 5% to 6.5% of the sample is held by the ten biggest clonotypes. Sequencing was performed on peripheral blood, taken 28 days after the second AZD1222 dose. These receptors were taken from an adult who received the AZD1222 COVID-19 vaccine.

The chain uses TRBV9 and TRBJ1-3; D gene ambiguous. The CDR3 contains 15 residues. Trimming shortened V by 0 bases and J by 2 bases, and 9 bases separated the two germline ends. Germline lookup yields CDR1 SGDLS and CDR2 YYNGEE. As DNA, the CDR3 is TGTGCCAGCAGCGTAGGGGTATCAGCTGGAAACACCATATATTTT. This translates into CASSVGVSAGNTIYF.

The rearrangement uses TRBV7-9 and TRBJ2-1; the D call may be TRBD1 or TRBD2 (5 bases each). The germline gives CDR1 SEHNR, CDR2 FQNEAQ (reference sequence). V lost 5 bases, J lost 2 bases, and 13 bases lay in between. This CDR3 comprises 15 residues. Here the CDR3 DNA reads TGTGCCAGCAGCCCGGGGCCAGGGACCTACAATGAGCAGTTCTTC. It yields the protein CASSPGPGTYNEQFF.

The CDR3 here is CATSRDRQGSYGYTF. The CDR3, as DNA: TGTGCCACCAGCAGAGATCGACAGGGGTCCTATGGCTACACCTTC. The chain links TRBV15 to TRBJ1-2, with 8 bases identical to TRBD1. The CDR3 length is 15 residues. V shed 0 bases, J shed 4 bases, and the junction held 4 bases outside the gene matches. Looked up from germline, CDR1 is LNHNV and CDR2 is YYDKDF (reference sequence).

The gene calls are TRBV7-2 and TRBJ2-3; 8 bases match TRBD2. The V gene end was trimmed by 5 bases and the J gene end by 5 bases; junction bases not matched to a gene: 15. Germline lookup yields CDR1 SGHTA and CDR2 FQGNSA. The CDR3 length is 17 residues. In nucleotides, the CDR3 is TGTGCCAGCAGCCCAGGGGTGGGCGGGAGGTCCGGAGATACGCAGTATTTT. It codes for CASSPGVGGRSGDTQYF.

This sequence joins TRBV3-1 (or the pseudogene TRBV3-2) and TRBJ2-7; TRBD1 matches 10 bases. This CDR3 spans 17 amino acids. Per germline, CDR1 LGHDT and CDR2 YNNKEL (reference sequence). Trimming at V came to 5 bases and at J to 2 bases, leaving 12 bases not matched to a gene. The CDR3 here is CASSSYGLGQGAYEQYF. CDR3 DNA: TGTGCCAGCAGCTCGTATGGACTAGGACAGGGGGCCTACGAGCAGTACTTC.

J is TRBJ2-1 and V is TRBV5-6; D is perhaps TRBD2 (6 bases). Trimming pared 2 bases from V and 15 bases from J, leaving 24 bases between. CDR1 SGHDT and CDR2 YYEEEE come from the germline V gene. The CDR3 spans 15 residues. In DNA form, the CDR3 reads TGTGCCAGCAGCTTAGTTTGGCGGGATGGAAACAGTCGGTTCTTC. Its translation is CASSLVWRDGNSRFF.

The chain recombines TRBV2 with TRBJ1-4; D not certain. Germline assignment: CDR1 SNHLY and CDR2 FYNNEI. The CDR3 is 14 residues long. Trimming pared 2 bases from V and 3 bases from J, leaving 7 bases between. The DNA of the CDR3 is TGTGCCAGCAGTGAACACACGTCTAATGAAAAACTGTTTTTT. This translates into CASSEHTSNEKLFF.

The rearrangement joins TRBV24-1 to TRBJ1-2; TRBD1 agrees at 10 bases. CDR1 KGHDR and CDR2 SFDVKD come from the germline V gene. The CDR3 contains 16 residues. V lost 2 bases and J lost 2; bases outside the gene matches: 4. The CDR3 region has the DNA TGTGCCACCAGTGATTCGTGGGGACAGGGGAACTATGGCTACACCTTC. Residues: CATSDSWGQGNYGYTF.

V gene TRBV5-1 combines with J gene TRBJ2-5; D tentatively fits TRBD1 or TRBD2 (5 bases each). The V gene's germline CDR1 is SGHRS and CDR2 YFSETQ. V was cut by 6 bases and J by 4 bases, with 19 bases left in between. The CDR3 sequence is 15 residues long. The CDR3 region is CASNPSGTSGETQYF. The CDR3 nucleotides read TGCGCCAGCAACCCCTCGGGGACCAGCGGAGAGACCCAGTACTTC.

The chain employs TRBV9 and TRBJ1-2; D is undetermined. This CDR3 is built from 12 residues. V was cut by 0 bases and J by 3 bases, with 3 bases left in between. Germline V lookup: CDR1 SGDLS, CDR2 YYNGEE. The CDR3 sequence is CASSVVDYGYTF. CDR3 nucleotides: TGTGCCAGCAGCGTAGTCGACTATGGCTACACCTTC.

The rearrangement uses TRBV29-1 and TRBJ1-2, with 12 positions matching TRBD1. Trimming at V came to 4 bases and at J to 0 bases, leaving 3 bases not matched to a gene. The germline V gene has CDR1 SQVTM and CDR2 ANQGSEA. CDR3 length equals 15 residues. For the CDR3, the DNA is TGCAGCGTTGGGGACAGGGGGCGGACTAACTATGGCTACACCTTC. Protein sequence: CSVGDRGRTNYGYTF.

The chain combines TRBV30 with TRBJ1-5, with D maybe TRBD1 (5 bases). V was pared by 5 bases and J by 5 bases, with 10 bases between. Germline V gene lookup returns CDR1 GTSNPN and CDR2 SVGIG (reference sequence). This CDR3 is built from 12 residues. The CDR3 nucleotides are TGTGCCTGGTCCAGGGACGATCAGCCCCAGCATTTT. Its protein product is CAWSRDDQPQHF.

The chain joins TRBV30 to TRBJ2-1; D might be TRBD1 (6 bases). This CDR3 has 13 residues. Germline V lookup: CDR1 GTSNPN, CDR2 SVGIG (reference sequence). V was shortened by 3 bases and J by 10 bases, with 16 bases between the two germline ends. This chain's CDR3 is CAWRATGIGEQFF. In nucleotides, the CDR3 is TGTGCCTGGAGAGCCACAGGGATCGGGGAGCAGTTCTTC.

This rearrangement joins TRBV6-1 to TRBJ1-2; possibly TRBD1 for D (6 bases). Trimming pared 4 bases from V and 0 bases from J, leaving 15 bases between. CDR1 and CDR2 from the germline V gene are MNHNS and SASEGT. This CDR3 has 16 residues. CDR3 protein: CASSGPGVYSNYGYTF. DNA for the CDR3: TGTGCCAGCAGTGGTCCAGGGGTCTATTCTAACTATGGCTACACCTTC.

The chain couples TRBV3-1 (or the pseudogene TRBV3-2) to TRBJ2-2, with D possibly being TRBD1 (6 bases). The germline CDR1 and CDR2 sequences are LGHDT and YNNKEL (reference sequence). The CDR3 totals 15 residues. V was shortened by 4 bases and J by 3 bases, with 12 bases between the two germline ends. CDR3 DNA: TGTGCCAGCAGCCCCAGGGGTGGGGACACCGGGGAGCTGTTTTTT. As protein: CASSPRGGDTGELFF.

This chain uses TRBV11-3 with TRBJ2-7; D not certain. The V gene lost 6 bases and the J gene lost 4 bases, with 13 bases spanning the gap. The CDR3 has 13 residues. The germline V gene encodes CDR1 SGHNT and CDR2 YENEEA. The CDR3 reads CASSPMKEYEQYF. The CDR3 nucleotides read TGTGCCAGCAGTCCCATGAAGGAGTACGAGCAGTACTTC.

V gene TRBV5-1 combines with J gene TRBJ2-3, with 9 nucleotides matching TRBD1. Germline CDR1 is SGHRS and CDR2 is YFSETQ. V shed 4 bases, J shed 2 bases, and the junction held 5 bases outside the gene matches. CDR3 length: 15 residues. The CDR3 sequence: CASSLQGATTDTQYF. The CDR3 DNA follows: TGCGCCAGCAGCCTACAGGGGGCTACCACAGATACGCAGTATTTT.

The rearrangement links TRBV12-5 to TRBJ2-2; no clear D. Trimming shortened V by 0 bases and J by 6 bases, and 2 bases separated the two germline ends. In germline, CDR1 is LGHNT, CDR2 FRNRAP. The length of the CDR3 is 12 residues. The CDR3 loop reads CASGLVPGELFF. The CDR3 DNA is TGTGCTAGTGGTTTGGTACCCGGGGAGCTGTTTTTT.

This chain connects TRBV2 to TRBJ2-5, with a possible D match to TRBD1 (6 bases). Germline CDR1 is SNHLY and CDR2 is FYNNEI. The CDR3 extends over 13 amino acids. The V end lost 7 bases, the J end lost 3 bases, and 12 bases lay between the germline ends. The CDR3, as DNA: TGTGCCAGCACCGAATACAGGGAAGAGACCCAGTACTTC. Its protein product is CASTEYREETQYF.

This rearrangement joins TRBV6-5 to TRBJ2-1; TRBD2 matches 9 bases. Trimming cost V 0 bases and J 7 bases; bases outside gene matches: 7. Germline CDR1 is MNHEY and CDR2 is SVGAGI. The CDR3 length is 16 residues. CDR3 DNA sequence: TGTGCCAGCAGTTACTCGTTAGCGGGAGTAGGAAATGAGCAGTTCTTC. Translated: CASSYSLAGVGNEQFF.

The chain joins TRBV6-1 to TRBJ1-6, with D possibly being TRBD1 (6 bases). The V gene lost 1 base and the J gene lost 4 bases, with 14 bases spanning the gap. Germline V lookup: CDR1 MNHNS, CDR2 SASEGT. The CDR3 sequence is 17 residues long. The CDR3 DNA reads as TGTGCCAGCAGTGAAGGGGCGGGGGCGCCGTATAATTCACCCCTCCACTTT. This sequence encodes CASSEGAGAPYNSPLHF.

The chain is built from TRBV5-4 and TRBJ1-4; D call uncertain. Deletions cut 0 bases from V and 7 bases from J, with 7 bases between. The CDR3 sequence is 13 residues long. The germline V gene encodes CDR1 SGHNT and CDR2 YYREEE (reference sequence). CDR3 coding DNA: TGTGCCAGCAGCTTGGGTGTAGGTGAAAAACTGTTTTTT. Its translation: CASSLGVGEKLFF. The variable domain in full, completed from reference TRBV5-4 and TRBJ1-4, reads ETGVTQSPTHLIKTRGQQVTLRCSSQSGHNTVSWYQQALGQGPQFIFQYYREEENGRGNFPPRFSGLQFPNYSSELNVNALELDDSALYLCASSLGVGEKLFFGSGTQLSVL.

This clone was recorded a few times. The chain joins TRBV28 to TRBJ2-3, with no clear D. The CDR3 is 12 amino acids. The germline gives CDR1 MDHEN, CDR2 SYDVKM. V lost 5 bases, J lost 5 bases, and 8 bases lay in between. The CDR3 DNA reads as TGTGCCAGCAGTGCATTGGGAGATACGCAGTATTTT. It yields the protein CASSALGDTQYF.

Here the CDR3 reads CASSSGGWRLSTDTQYF. The CDR3 coding sequence is TGCGCCAGCAGCTCGGGGGGCTGGCGGCTTAGCACAGATACGCAGTATTTT. The chain links TRBV5-1 to TRBJ2-3, with D maybe TRBD2 (7 bases). The CDR3 runs to 17 residues. Per germline, CDR1 SGHRS and CDR2 YFSETQ. The V end was cut by 3 bases, the J end by 0 bases, with 17 bases between.

V usage is TRBV7-2 and J usage is TRBJ1-1; D remains unclear. Trimming took 1 base from V and 1 from J, leaving 10 bases between them. The CDR3 is made up of 15 amino acids. Germline CDR1 and CDR2: SGHTA and FQGNSA. Written as DNA, the CDR3 is TGTGCCAGCAGCTTAGTGTGGAGTGGGAACACTGAAGCTTTCTTT. The encoded protein is CASSLVWSGNTEAFF.